Listed below are T cell receptor beta chains from one sample, sequenced in a study of identifying expanded T cells in peripheral blood. The data were produced by immunoSEQ multiplex PCR, yet TCRdb's version contains in-frame clones alone and is incomplete. The table includes about 100,000 clones, approximately 83% detected once. The material sequenced was blood. These TCRs come from a person aged 18 to 75 in good health. Both conserved end residues are trimmed from each CDR3. Fields, in order: D gene, V gene, J gene, CDR3 protein. A D gene is named only where the DNA matches it firmly.

D gene: NA
V gene: TRBV4-1
J gene: TRBJ2-3
CDR3 protein: ASSQDLITDTQY

D gene: NA
V gene: TRBV19
J gene: TRBJ2-7
CDR3 protein: ASKDAGRSYYEQY

D gene: NA
V gene: TRBV12-5
J gene: TRBJ2-3
CDR3 protein: ASGLVQGGRDTQY

D gene: NA
V gene: TRBV6-5
J gene: TRBJ2-7
CDR3 protein: ASSDTSYEQY

D gene: NA
V gene: TRBV27
J gene: TRBJ1-2
CDR3 protein: ASSWVGNYGYT

D gene: TRBD1
V gene: TRBV7-9
J gene: TRBJ1-6
CDR3 protein: ASSLGQGVSSPLH

D gene: NA
V gene: TRBV11-1
J gene: TRBJ1-1
CDR3 protein: ASSLLPGGGDTEAF

D gene: TRBD1
V gene: TRBV7-2
J gene: TRBJ1-3
CDR3 protein: ASNDRVAGNTIY

D gene: TRBD1
V gene: TRBV5-5
J gene: TRBJ1-5
CDR3 protein: ASSYLQGAGNQPQH

D gene: NA
V gene: TRBV11-2
J gene: TRBJ1-1
CDR3 protein: ASGQNMNTEAF

D gene: TRBD2
V gene: TRBV5-4
J gene: TRBJ2-7
CDR3 protein: ASSSLAAPLYEQY

D gene: NA
V gene: TRBV19
J gene: TRBJ1-1
CDR3 protein: ASSIGVGGPNTEAF

D gene: NA
V gene: TRBV7-2
J gene: TRBJ1-4
CDR3 protein: ASATIQGSEKLF

D gene: TRBD1
V gene: TRBV6-5
J gene: TRBJ1-6
CDR3 protein: ASSYSTGLNSPLH

D gene: NA
V gene: TRBV19
J gene: TRBJ1-1
CDR3 protein: ASSNVAEAF